Listed below are T cell receptor beta chains from one sample, sequenced in a study of radiotherapy plus CTLA-4 blockade in lung cancer. Sequenced by immunoSEQ multiplex PCR; TCRdb stores in-frame clones only, minus some. Among 75,000 or so clones listed, around 80% were seen once. The sample was peripheral blood, taken from a patient treated with radiotherapy plus ipilimumab. The receptors were sampled from a human donor with non-small cell lung cancer who had a complete response to radiotherapy plus ipilimumab. CDR3s include the opening cysteine and the closing phenylalanine or tryptophan. Each record gives: J gene, V gene, clone size, D gene, CDR3 protein, CDR3 DNA. The D gene is left open where the match is weak. Some rows have no size entry. The others give once, few or many, or a class for an expanded clone.

>TRBJ2-4|TRBV6-5|-|-
CASSVRDQDIQYF
TGTGCCAGCAGCGTCCGGGACCAAGACATTCAGTACTTC
>TRBJ1-5|TRBV30|-|-
CAWSGGADSNQPQHF
TGTGCCTGGAGTGGGGGGGCGGACAGCAATCAGCCCCAGCATTTT
>TRBJ2-7|TRBV10-3|-|TRBD1
CAISAPRQGTGSYEQYF
TGTGCCATCAGTGCACCCAGACAGGGCACCGGGTCCTACGAGCAGTACTTC
>TRBJ2-3|TRBV19|few|TRBD2
CASSPILTTSGGADTQYF
TGTGCCAGTAGTCCTATTTTAACGACTAGCGGGGGGGCAGATACGCAGTATTTT
>TRBJ2-5|TRBV27|-|-
CASSLRLEETQYF
TGTGCCAGCAGTCTCAGACTGGAAGAGACCCAGTACTTC
>TRBJ1-4|TRBV19|-|-
CASINGGQGLANEKLFF
TGTGCCAGTATCAATGGTGGGCAGGGTTTGGCTAATGAAAAACTGTTTTTT
>TRBJ2-3|TRBV27|-|-
CASSHRVDPDTQYF
TGTGCCAGCAGTCACAGGGTGGATCCAGATACGCAGTATTTT
>TRBJ1-5|TRBV2|-|-
CATKEGTSNQPQHF
TGTGCCACCAAGGAGGGAACGAGCAATCAGCCCCAGCATTTT
>TRBJ2-3|TRBV5-4|-|-
CASSLVRGHTDTQYF
TGTGCCAGCAGCTTGGTACGGGGCCACACAGATACGCAGTATTTT
>TRBJ1-1|TRBV19|-|-
CASSIRDPRGPNTEAFF
TGTGCCAGTAGTATCCGGGACCCACGGGGGCCTAATACTGAAGCTTTCTTT
>TRBJ1-1|TRBV6-5|-|-
CASSYGRGREKAFF
TGTGCCAGCAGTTACGGGAGGGGGAGAGAGAAAGCTTTCTTT
>TRBJ1-2|TRBV7-9|-|TRBD1
CASSPGQGVYGYTF
TGTGCCAGCAGCCCCGGACAGGGGGTCTATGGCTACACCTTC
>TRBJ1-1|TRBV5-4|-|-
CASTDGARSTEAFF
TGTGCCAGCACCGATGGGGCGCGATCCACTGAAGCTTTCTTT
>TRBJ2-1|TRBV7-9|-|-
CASSSDSLGGEQFF
TGTGCCAGCAGCTCGGACAGCTTAGGAGGTGAGCAGTTCTTC
>TRBJ1-5|TRBV28|-|-
CASSFAGAVQPQHF
TGTGCCAGCAGTTTTGCTGGGGCGGTTCAGCCCCAGCATTTT
>TRBJ1-5|TRBV7-2|many|TRBD1
CASSLRAGTGALNQPQHF
TGTGCCAGCAGCTTAAGAGCCGGGACAGGGGCCCTCAATCAGCCCCAGCATTTT
>TRBJ2-5|TRBV11-3|-|TRBD2
CASSLPGLAGKETQYF
TGTGCCAGCAGCTTACCCGGACTAGCGGGGAAAGAGACCCAGTACTTC
>TRBJ2-2|TRBV18|-|TRBD1
CASSTGQGATGELFF
TGTGCCAGCTCTACGGGACAGGGGGCAACCGGGGAGCTGTTTTTT
>TRBJ1-2|TRBV2|-|-
CASSDQGSYGYTF
TGTGCCAGCAGTGACCAGGGAAGCTATGGCTACACCTTC
>TRBJ2-2|TRBV30|once|TRBD1
CACLRDSRTGELFF
TGTGCCTGCCTACGGGACAGCCGCACCGGGGAGCTGTTTTTT
>TRBJ2-3|TRBV21-1|-|-
CASSKGSDRAAGDTQYF
TGTGCCAGCAGCAAAGGGTCGGACAGGGCTGCGGGAGATACGCAGTATTTT
>TRBJ1-1|TRBV19|-|TRBD1
CASKGGNRGRTEAFF
TGTGCCAGTAAAGGGGGTAACAGGGGACGGACTGAAGCTTTCTTT
>TRBJ2-3|TRBV30|-|-
CAWRIRDTQYF
TGTGCCTGGAGAATAAGAGATACGCAGTATTTT
>TRBJ2-7|TRBV19|-|TRBD2
CASSVESGARYEQYF
TGTGCCAGTAGTGTCGAAAGCGGGGCCCGGTACGAGCAGTACTTC
>TRBJ2-2|TRBV7-9|-|TRBD1
CASSFTGVGTGELFF
TGTGCCAGCAGCTTTACAGGGGTTGGGACCGGGGAGCTGTTTTTT
>TRBJ2-7|TRBV10-3|-|-
CAISDVEGEQYF
TGTGCCATCAGTGACGTCGAGGGGGAGCAGTACTTC
>TRBJ2-1|TRBV28|few|TRBD2
CASSGRTSGQSSYNEQFF
TGTGCCAGCAGTGGGCGGACTAGCGGCCAAAGCTCCTACAATGAGCAGTTCTTC